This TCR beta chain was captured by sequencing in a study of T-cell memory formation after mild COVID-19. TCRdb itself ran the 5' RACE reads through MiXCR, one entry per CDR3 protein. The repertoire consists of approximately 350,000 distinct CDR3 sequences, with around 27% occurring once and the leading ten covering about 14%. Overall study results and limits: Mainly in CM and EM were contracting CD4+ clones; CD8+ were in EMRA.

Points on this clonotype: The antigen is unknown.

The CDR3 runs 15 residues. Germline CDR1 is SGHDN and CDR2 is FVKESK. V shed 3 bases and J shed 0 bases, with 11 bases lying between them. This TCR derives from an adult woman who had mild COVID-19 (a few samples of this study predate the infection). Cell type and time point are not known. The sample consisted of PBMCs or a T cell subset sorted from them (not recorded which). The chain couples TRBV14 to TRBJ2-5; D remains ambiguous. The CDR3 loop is CASSHLGRYQETQYF. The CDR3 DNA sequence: TGTGCCAGCAGCCATCTAGGGCGGTACCAAGAGACCCAGTACTTC.